Below are 25 T cell receptor beta chains sequenced from a single sample in a study of CD8+ T cells in alopecia areata. Described treatment: oral pan-JAK inhibitor, 5-10 mg twice daily. Sequencing used cDNA as its template, made by extracting RNA and reverse transcribing it. Sequenced by immunoSEQ multiplex PCR; TCRdb stores in-frame clones only, minus some. The profile shows fewer than 250,000 clones, roughly 60% of them singletons. This sample comprised CD4+ T cells sorted from blood, obtained at week 24, from a patient treated with tofacitinib. These receptors were collected from a human donor with alopecia areata.

The gene calls are TRBV30 and TRBJ1-1; a possible D gene is TRBD1 (5 bases). The CDR3 has 14 residues. Germline V lookup: CDR1 GTSNPN, CDR2 SVGIG (reference sequence). Trimming left V 0 bases short and J 6 bases short, with 14 bases between. For the CDR3, the DNA is TGTGCCTGGAGTGTCAAGGGGAAGTCAGCTGAAGCTTTCTTT. Its protein is CAWSVKGKSAEAFF.

This rearrangement joins TRBV4-2 to TRBJ2-3, with TRBD1 matching 8 bases. Germline lookup yields CDR1 LGHNA and CDR2 YNFKEQ. CDR3 size: 14 residues. V gave up 4 bases and J gave up 5 bases; unmatched junction bases: 5. The CDR3 sequence is CASSPRTGKDTQYF. As DNA, the CDR3 is TGTGCCAGCAGCCCTCGGACAGGGAAAGATACGCAGTATTTT.

V is TRBV30 and J is TRBJ2-3, with D unresolved. This CDR3 is 11 amino acids long. The germline V and J ends were trimmed by 2 bases and 4 bases, with 4 bases remaining between them. The V gene's germline CDR1 is GTSNPN and CDR2 SVGIG (reference sequence). CDR3 protein: CAWSNADTQYF. The CDR3 DNA sequence: TGTGCCTGGAGTAACGCAGATACGCAGTATTTT. The full variable domain, with the rest looked up from reference TRBV30 and TRBJ2-3, is SQTIHQWPATLVQPVGSPLSLECTVEGTSNPNLYWYRQAAGRGLQLLFYSVGIGQISSEVPQNLSASRPQDRQFILSSKKLLLSDSGFYLCAWSNADTQYFGPGTRLTVL.

The V and J genes are TRBV29-1 and TRBJ1-1; D is undetermined. This CDR3 region has 11 residues. CDR1 and CDR2 from the germline V gene are SQVTM and ANQGSEA. Trimming removed 6 bases from V and 9 bases from J, with 14 bases in between. CDR3 DNA: TGCAGCGTAACACTAGGGCCGAAAGCTTTCTTT. Its protein product is CSVTLGPKAFF.

This sequence joins TRBV30 and TRBJ1-4; D is uncertain. The CDR3 spans 13 residues. CDR1 GTSNPN and CDR2 SVGIG come from the germline V gene (reference sequence). Trimming removed 4 bases from V and 3 bases from J, with 9 bases in between. The CDR3 DNA sequence: TGTGCCTGGAACGTGGTTTCTAATGAAAAACTGTTTTTT. It is translated as CAWNVVSNEKLFF.

This clone was seen ten or more times. For the CDR3, the DNA is TGTGCCAGCAGCTCCACTAGCGGGGGGGACACAGATACGCAGTATTTT. Its translation: CASSSTSGGDTDTQYF. The chain is built from TRBV4-2 and TRBJ2-3; 13 positions agree with TRBD2. The ends lost 5 bases at V and 2 bases at J; junction bases unmatched: 4. The CDR3 is 16 amino acids. Germline values: CDR1 LGHNA, CDR2 YNFKEQ.

The chain recombines TRBV5-4 with TRBJ1-2; maybe TRBD1 (5 bases). CDR3 length equals 15 residues. CDR1 and CDR2 (germline): SGHNT, YYREEE (reference sequence). Trimming cost V 4 bases and J 0 bases, with 13 bases left between them. The CDR3 DNA follows: TGTGCCAGCAGCAAAGAGGACACCGCTAACTATGGCTACACCTTC. Protein product: CASSKEDTANYGYTF.

The chain links TRBV29-1 to TRBJ1-2; possible D gene TRBD1, 6 bases. The V gene's germline CDR1 is SQVTM and CDR2 ANQGSEA. This CDR3 has 13 residues. Trimming took 6 bases from V and 1 from J, leaving 12 bases between them. The CDR3 sequence is CSVPEGVNYGYTF. The CDR3, as DNA: TGCAGCGTGCCAGAGGGGGTTAACTATGGCTACACCTTC.

This chain uses TRBV9 with TRBJ1-1; D gene ambiguous. The CDR3 length is 12 residues. Trimming cost V 3 bases and J 0 bases, with 3 bases left between them. Germline V gene lookup returns CDR1 SGDLS and CDR2 YYNGEE. The CDR3 DNA reads TGTGCCAGCAGCGCCCTGAACACTGAAGCTTTCTTT. This translates into CASSALNTEAFF.

This CDR3 is CAKGQGRNSPLHF. CDR3 nucleotide sequence: TGCGCCAAAGGACAGGGGAGGAATTCACCCCTCCACTTT. The chain employs TRBV5-1 and TRBJ1-6; 9 nucleotides match TRBD1. There are 13 residues in the CDR3. With 9 bases clipped from V and 7 bases from J, the junction kept 5 bases outside the gene matches. CDR1 is SGHRS, CDR2 YFSETQ, per germline.

This clone has just one count. The V call is TRBV12-5, the J call TRBJ2-1; unclear D gene. This CDR3 has 11 amino acids. Between the trimmed V and J ends, which lost 7 bases and 8 bases, there was a span of 9 bases. The germline V gene has CDR1 LGHNT and CDR2 FRNRAP. CDR3 sequence reads: CASVELHEQFF. DNA for the CDR3: TGTGCTAGTGTCGAACTCCATGAGCAGTTCTTC.

This chain uses TRBV4-1 with TRBJ2-2; D is ambiguous. Germline CDR1 and CDR2: MGHRA and YSYEKL. This CDR3 comprises 19 residues. Trimming took 1 base from V and 0 from J, leaving 18 bases between them. CDR3 loop: CASSQGESFSGSNTGELFF. CDR3 coding DNA: TGCGCCAGCAGCCAAGGAGAGAGCTTCTCCGGATCGAACACCGGGGAGCTGTTTTTT.

The chain is built from TRBV5-1 and TRBJ1-6; D may be TRBD1 (6 bases). CDR3 length: 19 amino acids. V was pared by 2 bases and J by 1 base, with 19 bases between. Germline CDR1 is SGHRS and CDR2 is YFSETQ. CDR3 DNA: TGCGCCAGCAGCTTAACCTCACAGGGATTTAATTCCTATAATTCACCCCTCCACTTT. Amino acid sequence: CASSLTSQGFNSYNSPLHF. Based on the CDR3 plus reference TRBV5-1 and TRBJ1-6, the full variable domain is KAGVTQTPRYLIKTRGQQVTLSCSPISGHRSVSWYQQTPGQGLQFLFEYFSETQRNKGNFPGRFSGRQFSNSRSEMNVSTLELGDSALYLCASSLTSQGFNSYNSPLHFGNGTRLTVT.

This chain links TRBV5-1 with TRBJ2-7; TRBD1 matches at 8 bases. The germline gives CDR1 SGHRS, CDR2 YFSETQ. The CDR3 covers 16 residues. V dropped 0 bases and J dropped 3; count of bases not matched to a gene: 8. The CDR3 loop reads CASSLGVTGALYEQYF. The CDR3 nucleotides are TGCGCCAGCAGCTTGGGGGTGACAGGGGCCCTCTACGAGCAGTACTTC.

The chain recombines TRBV10-3 with TRBJ1-4; D not resolved. The V gene's germline CDR1 is ENHRY and CDR2 SYGVKD. V shed 2 bases and J shed 0 bases, with 4 bases lying between them. This CDR3 is 14 amino acids long. In nucleotides, the CDR3 is TGTGCCATCAGTGAGAAGGCAACTAATGAAAAACTGTTTTTT. Amino acid sequence: CAISEKATNEKLFF.

The chain combines TRBV6-5 with TRBJ1-2; the D is unclear. Germline V gives CDR1 MNHEY, CDR2 SVGAGI. Trimming left V 6 bases short and J 0 bases short, with 8 bases between. The CDR3 sequence is 13 residues long. CDR3 sequence reads: CASRSRANYGYTF. Written as DNA, the CDR3 is TGTGCCAGCAGGAGCCGGGCTAACTATGGCTACACCTTC.

This clone was observed a few times. The chain recombines TRBV18 with TRBJ2-3; D ambiguous. CDR3 length: 15 amino acids. The germline V gene encodes CDR1 KGHSH and CDR2 LQKENI. V lost 5 bases and J 3 bases, leaving 15 bases between the germline ends. The CDR3 DNA sequence: TGTGCCAGCTCAGCCGTTAACTGGCGTACAGATACGCAGTATTTT. Protein: CASSAVNWRTDTQYF.

This clone was detected only a few times. The V call is TRBV11-3, the J call TRBJ2-6; perhaps TRBD1 as D (5 bases). Germline CDR1 reads SGHNT; CDR2 reads YENEEA. The CDR3 contains 17 residues. Trimming pared 5 bases from V and 0 bases from J, leaving 14 bases between. CDR3 sequence (DNA): TGTGCCAGCAGCCCCAGGGTTAAAAGCTCTGGGGCCAACGTCCTGACTTTC. Protein sequence: CASSPRVKSSGANVLTF.

There are a few counts of this clone. This chain links TRBV29-1 with TRBJ2-2, with D perhaps matching TRBD1 (5 bases). The germline V gene encodes CDR1 SQVTM and CDR2 ANQGSEA. The CDR3 is 13 residues long. The germline V and J ends were trimmed by 0 bases and 7 bases, with 9 bases remaining between them. The CDR3 nucleotides are TGCAGCGTTGAAGAGTTCAGGGACGGGGAGCTGTTTTTT. It encodes CSVEEFRDGELFF.

The chain uses TRBV11-2 and TRBJ1-2, with 7 bases fitting TRBD1. CDR3 length equals 14 residues. Trimming removed 0 bases from V and 5 bases from J; junction bases left unmatched: 3. From germline, CDR1 is SGHAT and CDR2 FQNNGV. The CDR3: CASSLEGQTYGYTF. The CDR3 DNA reads TGTGCCAGCAGCTTAGAGGGACAGACTTATGGCTACACCTTC.

In this sample, this clone turned up a few times. The V gene is TRBV5-1, the J gene TRBJ2-2; D is perhaps TRBD2 (5 bases). The length of the CDR3 is 16 residues. Trimming removed 0 bases from V and 5 bases from J, with 14 bases in between. Germline V gives CDR1 SGHRS, CDR2 YFSETQ. Here the CDR3 DNA reads TGCGCCAGCAGCTTGGATTTGGGAGCGTCGACCGGGGAGCTGTTTTTT. This codes for CASSLDLGASTGELFF.

This clone was seen a few times. The rearrangement joins TRBV4-1 to TRBJ2-2; TRBD1 aligns across 12 bases. In germline, CDR1 is MGHRA, CDR2 YSYEKL. The CDR3 is 16 residues long. V lost 4 bases, J lost 7 bases, and 7 bases stayed unmatched. CDR3 loop: CASSLGDRGLRGELFF. The CDR3 region has the DNA TGCGCCAGCAGCCTAGGGGACAGGGGGCTTCGCGGGGAGCTGTTTTTT.

This sequence joins TRBV30 and TRBJ1-2; no clear D. This CDR3 contains 14 residues. Germline loops: CDR1 GTSNPN, CDR2 SVGIG (reference sequence). V was pared by 0 bases and J by 4 bases, with 12 bases between. CDR3 sequence (DNA): TGTGCCTGGAGTGTACGGGAGATTCCCTATGGCTACACCTTC. Its protein product is CAWSVREIPYGYTF.

In its sample, this clone was seen once. V gene TRBV4-3 combines with J gene TRBJ2-5; D unclear. V was pared by 0 bases and J by 4 bases, with 3 bases between. Germline CDR1 is LGHNA and CDR2 is YSLEER. The CDR3 runs 12 residues. The CDR3 nucleotides read TGCGCCAGCAGCCAAGAGGGAGAGACCCAGTACTTC. Translating gives CASSQEGETQYF.

This chain connects TRBV7-2 to TRBJ2-2, with D perhaps TRBD1 (5 bases). Germline V gene sequence: CDR1 SGHTA, CDR2 FQGNSA. V was clipped by 2 bases and J by 3 bases, with 13 bases between them. The CDR3 is made up of 16 amino acids. The DNA of the CDR3 is TGTGCCAGCAGCTTAATAGGGGTTCCCGACACCGGGGAGCTGTTTTTT. This encodes CASSLIGVPDTGELFF.